A selection of T cell receptor beta chains follows, all from one sample in a study of regulatory T cells in long-lasting Graves disease. TCRdb itself ran the multiplex PCR reads through MiXCR, one entry per CDR3 protein. The data contain approximately 560,000 distinct CDR3 sequences, about 16% of them seen just once; the ten biggest clones take up more than 10%. The same data also went into a second study, on T cells in Graves' hyperthyroidism and ophthalmopathy.

The sequenced sample was peripheral blood mononuclear cells (PBMCs), obtained at new diagnosis, from a patient treated with antithyroid drugs. These receptors originate from a man between 18 and 29 years old with Graves disease. Each CDR3 is given with its conserved first and last residue. Each record gives: V gene, J gene, clone size, D gene, CDR3 protein, CDR3 DNA. A D gene is named only where the DNA matches it firmly. Expanded clones are given a class, and other clones once, few, many or no size at all.

TRBV10-1,TRBJ2-7,many,TRBD1,CASSGPGTGGYEQYF,TGCGCCAGCAGTGGCCCCGGGACAGGGGGCTACGAGCAGTACTTC
TRBV27,TRBJ2-7,few,NA,CASRVGGGSYEQYF,TGTGCCAGCAGGGTTGGGGGTGGGTCCTACGAGCAGTACTTC
TRBV12-3/TRBV12-4,TRBJ2-3,many,TRBD2,CASSDEGGSTDTQYF,TGTGCCAGCAGCGACGAGGGAGGGAGCACAGATACGCAGTATTTT
TRBV6-1,TRBJ2-7,many,TRBD1,CASSEWTGALNEQYF,TGTGCCAGCAGTGAGTGGACAGGGGCGCTCAACGAGCAGTACTTC
TRBV11-2,TRBJ2-5,many,TRBD2,CASSLPSGGQETQYF,TGTGCCAGCAGCTTACCTAGCGGGGGCCAAGAGACCCAGTACTTC
TRBV12-3/TRBV12-4,TRBJ1-1,many,NA,CASSSGTFMNTEAFF,TGTGCCAGCAGTTCCGGGACATTCATGAACACTGAAGCTTTCTTT
TRBV6-4,TRBJ1-5,NA,NA,CASSEAWGSNQPQHF,TGTGCCAGCAGTGAAGCATGGGGGAGCAATCAGCCCCAGCATTTT
TRBV7-2,TRBJ2-7,NA,NA,CASTATLDRVSGYEQYF,TGTGCCAGCACCGCGACATTAGACCGAGTCTCGGGCTACGAGCAGTACTTC
TRBV10-3,TRBJ1-4,once,NA,CAISGTACQGKLFF,TGTGCCATCAGTGGGACGGCGTGCCAAGGAAAACTGTTTTTT
TRBV6-1,TRBJ2-7,NA,TRBD2,CASSRGGRRGYEQYF,TGTGCCAGCAGCCGGGGGGGTCGACGGGGTTACGAGCAGTACTTC
TRBV20-1,TRBJ2-1,few,TRBD2,CSATTPGLAGVTYNEQFF,TGCAGTGCTACGACTCCCGGACTAGCGGGAGTTACATACAATGAGCAGTTCTTC
TRBV29-1,TRBJ1-2,many,TRBD1,CSVVGQGLSGYTF,TGCAGCGTTGTGGGACAGGGATTAAGTGGCTACACCTTC
TRBV3-1,TRBJ1-3,many,NA,CASSTLGNTIYF,TGTGCCAGCAGCACCCTCGGAAACACCATATATTTT